This T cell receptor beta chain was captured by sequencing in a study of T-cell reconstitution after alpha-beta-depleted transplantation in children. Study results and limitations: When one year had passed after transplant, most T-cell counts and diversity came from newly produced T cells. The origin of high day-60 TCRbeta diversity in some patients lay in surviving recipient T cells and thymic progenitors. By about two months after transplant, alpha-beta T cells reportedly arose from several hundred graft clones that had expanded.

This clonotype appeared a few times. What it binds is unknown. For TCRbeta, the library was prepared with unique molecular identifiers. In TCRdb, the PCR reads were re-called with MiXCR into one record per CDR3 protein. The sample records roughly 49,000 distinct CDR3 sequences, around 8.8% being singletons. This specimen was PBMCs, mostly from graft donor cells, taken 60 days after TCRalphabeta/CD19-depleted stem cell transplant. This TCR was sampled from a male patient between 2 and 10 years old who had a stem cell transplant for chronic granulomatous disease, so the T cells may come from the graft donor.

The CDR3 region is CASSWEVDSSAFF. CDR3 coding DNA: TGTGCCAGCAGCTGGGAGGTGGACTCCTCCGCTTTCTTT. V gene TRBV11-2 combines with J gene TRBJ1-1, with D unresolved. Germline V gene lookup returns CDR1 SGHAT and CDR2 FQNNGV. The CDR3 sequence is 13 residues long. The germline V and J ends were trimmed by 4 bases and 11 bases, with 17 bases remaining between them.